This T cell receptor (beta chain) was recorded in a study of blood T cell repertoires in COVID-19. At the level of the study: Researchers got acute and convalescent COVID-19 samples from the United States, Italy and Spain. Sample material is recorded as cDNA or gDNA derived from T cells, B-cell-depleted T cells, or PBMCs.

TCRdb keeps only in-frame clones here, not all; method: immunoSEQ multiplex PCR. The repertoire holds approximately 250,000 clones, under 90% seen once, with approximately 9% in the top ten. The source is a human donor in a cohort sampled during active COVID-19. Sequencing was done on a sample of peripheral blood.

DNA for the CDR3: TGCGCCAGCAGCCACGCACTCGGGACAACTTTATACGAGCAGTACTTC. As protein: CASSHALGTTLYEQYF. This sequence joins TRBV5-1 and TRBJ2-7, with a tentative D call TRBD1 (6 bases). CDR3 size: 16 residues. The germline V gene encodes CDR1 SGHRS and CDR2 YFSETQ. V lost 4 bases, J lost 4 bases, and 21 bases lay in between.